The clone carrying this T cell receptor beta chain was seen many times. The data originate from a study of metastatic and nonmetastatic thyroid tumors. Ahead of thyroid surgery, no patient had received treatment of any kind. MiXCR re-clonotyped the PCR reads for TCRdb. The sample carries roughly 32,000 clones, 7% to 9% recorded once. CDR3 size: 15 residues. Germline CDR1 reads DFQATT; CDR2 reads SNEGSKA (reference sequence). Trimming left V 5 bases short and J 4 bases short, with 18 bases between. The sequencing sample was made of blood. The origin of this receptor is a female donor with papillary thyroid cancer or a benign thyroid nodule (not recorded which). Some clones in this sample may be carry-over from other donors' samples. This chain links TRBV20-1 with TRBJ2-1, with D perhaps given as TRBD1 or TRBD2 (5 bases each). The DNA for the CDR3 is TGCAGTGCTCCTTGCCCCGGGACCATATACAATGAGCAGTTCTTC. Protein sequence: CSAPCPGTIYNEQFF.